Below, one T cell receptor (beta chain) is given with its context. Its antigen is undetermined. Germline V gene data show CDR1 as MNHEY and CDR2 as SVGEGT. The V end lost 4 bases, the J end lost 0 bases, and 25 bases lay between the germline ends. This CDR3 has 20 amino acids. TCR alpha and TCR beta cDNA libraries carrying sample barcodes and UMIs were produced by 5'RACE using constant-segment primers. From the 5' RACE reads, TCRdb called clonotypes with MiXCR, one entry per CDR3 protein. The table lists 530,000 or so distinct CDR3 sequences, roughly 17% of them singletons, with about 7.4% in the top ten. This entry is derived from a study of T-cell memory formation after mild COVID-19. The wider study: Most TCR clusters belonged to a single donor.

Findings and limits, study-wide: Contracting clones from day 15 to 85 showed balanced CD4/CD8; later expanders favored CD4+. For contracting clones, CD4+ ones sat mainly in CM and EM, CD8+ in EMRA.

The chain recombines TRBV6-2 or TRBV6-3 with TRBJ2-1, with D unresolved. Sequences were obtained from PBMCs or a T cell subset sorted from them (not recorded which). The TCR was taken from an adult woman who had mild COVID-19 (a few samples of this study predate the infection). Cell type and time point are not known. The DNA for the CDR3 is TGTGCCAGCAGTTCACCCCCACGGATCTCTATCCCCAACTCCTACAATGAGCAGTTCTTC. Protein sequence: CASSSPPRISIPNSYNEQFF.